Each of the 18 T cell receptor beta chains below was sequenced from the same sample in a study of regulatory T cells in long-lasting Graves disease. Time point here: persistent/refractory GD, antithyroid drugs over 5 years with positive TRAb. The TCR library was made from RNA that had been extracted from PBMCs in TRIzol. Arm-PCR of CDR3 regions and iRepertoire HTBI primers were used to build TCR beta libraries. One entry per CDR3 protein, called by TCRdb with MiXCR from the multiplex PCR reads. This table holds approximately 440,000 distinct CDR3 sequences, around 24% found once. Source: peripheral blood mononuclear cells (PBMCs), taken when the disease was refractory, from a patient treated with antithyroid drugs. These receptor sequences come from a female donor with Graves disease.

In this sample, this clonotype turned up many times. V and J are TRBV7-3 and TRBJ2-4; a weak D match, TRBD1 (5 bases). This CDR3 has 14 amino acids. Trimming left V 0 bases short and J 5 bases short, with 8 bases between. Germline V CDR1 and CDR2: SGHTA, FQGTGA. CDR3 sequence (DNA): TGTGCCAGCAGCTTAACCGACAGAGAAAACATTCAGTACTTC. This codes for CASSLTDRENIQYF. Variable domain in full (rest from reference TRBV7-3 and TRBJ2-4): GAGVSQTPSNKVTEKGKYVELRCDPISGHTALYWYRQSLGQGPEFLIYFQGTGAADDSGLPNDRFFAVRPEGSVSTLKIQRTERGDSAVYLCASSLTDRENIQYFGAGTRLSVL.

This clonotype showed up many times. The CDR3 DNA reads as TGTGCCAGCAGTCAACCCCAGGGGCCCCAGCATTTT. Residues: CASSQPQGPQHF. This sequence joins TRBV28 and TRBJ1-5; weak D call: TRBD1 (5 bases). Germline CDR1 reads MDHEN; CDR2 reads SYDVKM. The CDR3 consists of 12 residues. Trimming took off 5 bases at V and 9 bases at J, with 11 bases between the two ends.

This clonotype has a count of ten or more. The V gene is TRBV12-3 or TRBV12-4, the J gene TRBJ2-7; 7 bases line up with TRBD1. Trimming cost V 4 bases and J 2 bases; bases outside gene matches: 2. This CDR3 is built from 13 residues. CDR3 nucleotide sequence: TGTGCCAGCAGTTGGACAGGAACCTACGAGCAGTACTTC. Amino acid sequence: CASSWTGTYEQYF.

In its sample, this clonotype was seen many times. This chain links TRBV12-3 or TRBV12-4 with TRBJ1-1; a weak D match, TRBD1 (5 bases). This CDR3 has 13 amino acids. Trimming cost V 3 bases and J 6 bases, with 11 bases left between them. The CDR3 coding sequence is TGTGCCAGCAGTTTCGGTCGGGGCGCTGAAGCTTTCTTT. Translation gives CASSFGRGAEAFF.

The chain employs TRBV20-1 and TRBJ1-6, with D hard to call. CDR1 and CDR2 (germline): DFQATT, SNEGSKA (reference sequence). This CDR3 spans 16 amino acids. With 5 bases removed from V and 0 bases from J, the gap between germline ends came to 14 bases. The CDR3 sequence: CSAWMTGSSYNSPLHF. Here the CDR3 DNA reads TGCAGTGCTTGGATGACGGGAAGCTCCTATAATTCACCCCTCCACTTT.

The table lists this clonotype with a count of one. CDR3 in amino acids: CASSSVDTQYF. The DNA of the CDR3 is TGTGCCAGCAGTTCCGTGGATACGCAGTATTTT. V and J are TRBV25-1 and TRBJ2-3; D uncertain. The CDR3 is made up of 11 amino acids. In germline, CDR1 is MGHDK, CDR2 SYGVNS. Between the trimmed V and J ends, which lost 5 bases and 6 bases, there was a span of 6 bases.

The chain recombines TRBV29-1 with TRBJ2-7; D gene ambiguous. The CDR3 has 12 residues. CDR1 is SQVTM, CDR2 ANQGSEA, per germline. Trimming cost V 7 bases and J 3 bases, with 13 bases left between them. The CDR3 nucleotides are TGCAGCGCTCAAGAGGAGAACTACGAGCAGTACTTC. It specifies CSAQEENYEQYF.

The chain links TRBV10-3 to TRBJ1-2; 9 bases match TRBD1. Germline V gives CDR1 ENHRY, CDR2 SYGVKD. The CDR3 totals 14 residues. Unmatched junction bases numbered 4, after V lost 2 bases and J lost 6 bases. The CDR3 bases are TGTGCCATCAGTGAGCCGGGACAGGGCAATGGCTACACCTTC. Translated: CAISEPGQGNGYTF.

About this clonotype: No conserved phenylalanine or tryptophan ends this CDR3, so it is likely a read error. V gene TRBV29-1 combines with J gene TRBJ1-1; D is ambiguous. Germline V gene sequence: CDR1 SQVTM, CDR2 ANQGSEA. Between the trimmed V and J ends, which lost 4 bases and 6 bases, there was a span of 15 bases. This CDR3 is 13 amino acids long. The chain's CDR3 is CSVVRPIGAEAFL. CDR3 DNA: TGCAGCGTTGTAAGGCCAATCGGCGCTGAAGCTTTCTTA.

This clonotype was detected a few times. This chain uses TRBV20-1 with TRBJ2-7; no firm D call. Germline CDR1 is DFQATT and CDR2 is SNEGSKA (reference sequence). The CDR3 length is 13 residues. V gave up 3 bases and J gave up 0 bases, with 9 bases separating them. In DNA, the CDR3 is TGCAGTGCTAGCGGCTATAACTCCTACGAGCAGTACTTC. As protein: CSASGYNSYEQYF.

The table lists this clonotype with a few counts. The chain links TRBV20-1 to TRBJ2-7, with 14 bases aligning to TRBD2. The CDR3 covers 16 residues. Germline V gives CDR1 DFQATT, CDR2 SNEGSKA (reference sequence). V lost 4 bases and J lost 7; bases outside the gene matches: 12. CDR3 sequence reads: CSANPRTSGRLGEQYF. The DNA of the CDR3 is TGCAGTGCTAACCCAAGGACTAGCGGGAGGTTGGGAGAGCAGTACTTC.

This clonotype was seen at least ten times. CDR3 loop: CASSGQGGNQPQHF. Here the CDR3 DNA reads TGTGCCAGCAGTGGACAGGGAGGCAATCAGCCCCAGCATTTT. V gene TRBV2 combines with J gene TRBJ1-5, with TRBD1 matching 7 bases. Looked up from germline, CDR1 is SNHLY and CDR2 is FYNNEI. The junction had 2 bases not matched to a gene; V was cut back by 4 bases and J by 2 bases. This CDR3 has 14 residues.

The sample holds one count of this clonotype. The chain links TRBV29-1 to TRBJ1-1; the match to TRBD1 covers 8 bases. The CDR3 totals 13 residues. CDR1 and CDR2 (germline): SQVTM, ANQGSEA. The V gene end was trimmed by 8 bases and the J gene end by 4 bases; junction bases not matched to a gene: 9. CDR3 region: CSIGQGPFTEAFF. As DNA, the CDR3 is TGCAGCATTGGACAGGGCCCTTTCACTGAAGCTTTCTTT.

This clonotype was picked up a small number of times. The gene calls are TRBV3-1 and TRBJ1-2; no clear D gene. There are 14 residues in the CDR3. V dropped 3 bases and J dropped 0 bases, with 8 bases sitting between them. Per germline, CDR1 LGHDT and CDR2 YNNKEL (reference sequence). The CDR3 reads CASSHPGSNYGYTF. The CDR3 DNA follows: TGTGCCAGCAGCCATCCTGGATCTAACTATGGCTACACCTTC.

This clonotype showed up just a few times. This chain connects TRBV11-2 to TRBJ2-5; D gene ambiguous. Looked up from germline, CDR1 is SGHAT and CDR2 is FQNNGV. This CDR3 spans 13 amino acids. The V end lost 5 bases, the J end lost 3 bases, and 10 bases lay between the germline ends. The CDR3 loop is CASSVSTEETQYF. Here the CDR3 DNA reads TGTGCCAGCAGCGTATCAACCGAAGAGACCCAGTACTTC.

The CDR3 here is CASMTGVDYGYTF. The CDR3 coding sequence is TGTGCCAGTATGACAGGGGTTGACTATGGCTACACCTTC. The chain joins TRBV19 to TRBJ1-2; 8 bases match TRBD1. The junction had 4 bases not matched to a gene; V was cut back by 7 bases and J by 3 bases. The germline V gene has CDR1 LNHDA and CDR2 SQIVND (reference sequence). CDR3 length equals 13 residues.

V is TRBV10-3 and J is TRBJ2-1; D perhaps matches TRBD1 (6 bases). The CDR3 contains 14 residues. In germline, CDR1 is ENHRY, CDR2 SYGVKD. Between the trimmed V and J ends, which lost 10 bases and 5 bases, there was a span of 18 bases. The CDR3 protein is CATVLTGSHNEQFF. CDR3 sequence (DNA): TGTGCCACCGTGCTTACAGGGTCCCACAATGAGCAGTTCTTC.

This clonotype was seen repeatedly, ten times or more. The chain couples TRBV6-1 to TRBJ1-2; TRBD1 might be the D (6 bases). The length of the CDR3 is 15 residues. V lost 6 bases and J lost 2, with 16 bases in between. Germline V gene lookup returns CDR1 MNHNS and CDR2 SASEGT. CDR3 sequence: CASRTWGGENYGYTF. The CDR3 nucleotides are TGTGCCAGCAGGACTTGGGGGGGCGAGAACTATGGCTACACCTTC.